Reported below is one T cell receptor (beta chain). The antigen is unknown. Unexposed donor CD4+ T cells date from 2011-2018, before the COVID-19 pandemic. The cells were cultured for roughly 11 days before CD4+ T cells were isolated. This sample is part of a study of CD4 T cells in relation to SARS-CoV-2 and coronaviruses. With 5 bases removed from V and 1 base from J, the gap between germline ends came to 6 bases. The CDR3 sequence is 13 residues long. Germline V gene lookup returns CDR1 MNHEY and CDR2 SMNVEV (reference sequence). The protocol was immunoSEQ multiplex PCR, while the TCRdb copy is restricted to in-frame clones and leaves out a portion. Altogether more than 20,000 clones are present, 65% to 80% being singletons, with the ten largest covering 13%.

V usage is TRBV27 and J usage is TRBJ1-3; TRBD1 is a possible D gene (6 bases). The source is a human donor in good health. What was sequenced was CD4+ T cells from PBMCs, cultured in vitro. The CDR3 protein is CASSQGSGNTIYF. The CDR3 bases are TGTGCCAGCAGTCAGGGGTCTGGAAACACCATATATTTT.